This entry features one TCR beta chain sequence. The antigen remains undetermined. This record belongs to a study of a mutant IDH1 vaccine in newly diagnosed glioma. Looking at the study overall: The initiation of vaccination occurred 4-6 weeks after radiotherapy alone, or with temozolomide cycles. Patients under treatment included about 62% males and about 40% females and had a mean age of around 37 years. It was radiotherapy, temozolomide, or both that patients received previously, with most receiving both.

Time point defined: week 23, last vaccination. With topical imiquimod, each dose of the vaccine consisted of 300 ug of mutant IDH1 20-mer peptide. Tumors from donors were new WHO grade 3 or 4 IDH1-mutant astrocytomas with ATRX loss. Libraries were prepared by immunoSEQ multiplex PCR; TCRdb keeps only in-frame clonotypes and omits some of them. The table shows tens of thousands of clones, with 80% to 85% occurring only once. This receptor was identified in a woman in her thirties or forties with glioma. Some clones in this sample may be carry-over from other donors' samples. The source material was PBMCs, sampled from a glioma patient whose treatment included an IDH1 peptide vaccine.

CDR3 nucleotide sequence: TGTGCCAGCAGTTCCTTTGATCGAAACCCCTACAATGAGCAGTTCTTC. Protein product: CASSSFDRNPYNEQFF. The chain recombines TRBV6-6 with TRBJ2-1; D uncertain. This CDR3 is 16 amino acids long. V lost 4 bases, J lost 2 bases, and 15 bases lay in between. CDR1 and CDR2 from the germline V gene are MNHNY and SVGAGI (reference sequence).